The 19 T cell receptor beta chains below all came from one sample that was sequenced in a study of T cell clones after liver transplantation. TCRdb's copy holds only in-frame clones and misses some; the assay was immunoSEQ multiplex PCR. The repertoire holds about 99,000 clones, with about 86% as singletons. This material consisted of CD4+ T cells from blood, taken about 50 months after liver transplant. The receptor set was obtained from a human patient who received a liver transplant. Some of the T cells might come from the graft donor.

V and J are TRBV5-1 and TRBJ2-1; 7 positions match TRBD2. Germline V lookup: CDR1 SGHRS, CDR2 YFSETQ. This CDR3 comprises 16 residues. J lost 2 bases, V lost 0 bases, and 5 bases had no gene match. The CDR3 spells CASSLEGGSPYNEQFF. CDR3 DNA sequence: TGCGCCAGCAGCTTGGAAGGCGGGAGCCCCTACAATGAGCAGTTCTTC. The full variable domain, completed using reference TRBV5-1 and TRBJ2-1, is KAGVTQTPRYLIKTRGQQVTLSCSPISGHRSVSWYQQTPGQGLQFLFEYFSETQRNKGNFPGRFSGRQFSNSRSEMNVSTLELGDSALYLCASSLEGGSPYNEQFFGPGTRLTVL.

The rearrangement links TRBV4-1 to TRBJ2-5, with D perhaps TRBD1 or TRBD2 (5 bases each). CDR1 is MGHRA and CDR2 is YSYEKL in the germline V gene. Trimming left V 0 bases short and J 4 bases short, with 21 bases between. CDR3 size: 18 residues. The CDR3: CASSQDKGSGSSRETQYF. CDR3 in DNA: TGCGCCAGCAGCCAAGATAAAGGGTCAGGGAGTTCGCGAGAGACCCAGTACTTC.

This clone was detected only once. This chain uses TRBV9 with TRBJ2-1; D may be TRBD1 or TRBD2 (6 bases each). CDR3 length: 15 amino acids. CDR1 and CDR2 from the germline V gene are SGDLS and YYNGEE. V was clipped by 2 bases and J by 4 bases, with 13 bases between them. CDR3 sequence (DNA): TGTGCCAGCAGCGTCCGAAAAGGGGGGTACAATGAGCAGTTCTTC. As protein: CASSVRKGGYNEQFF.

The CDR3: CASSLVPGEGGNTIYF. The CDR3 DNA reads as TGCGCCAGCAGCTTGGTCCCAGGGGAGGGTGGAAACACCATATATTTT. This chain uses TRBV5-1 with TRBJ1-3; D perhaps matches TRBD1 (6 bases). Trimming left V 0 bases short and J 3 bases short, with 13 bases between. The CDR3 covers 16 residues. The V gene's germline CDR1 is SGHRS and CDR2 YFSETQ.

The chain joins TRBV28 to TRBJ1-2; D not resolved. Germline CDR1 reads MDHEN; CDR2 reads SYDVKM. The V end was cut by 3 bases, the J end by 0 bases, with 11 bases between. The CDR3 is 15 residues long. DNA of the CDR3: TGTGCCAGCAGTTTGGACGGGCCCCCTAACTATGGCTACACCTTC. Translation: CASSLDGPPNYGYTF.

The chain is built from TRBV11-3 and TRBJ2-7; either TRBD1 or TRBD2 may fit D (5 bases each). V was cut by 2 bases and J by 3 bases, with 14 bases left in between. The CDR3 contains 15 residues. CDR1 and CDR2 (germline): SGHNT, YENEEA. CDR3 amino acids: CASSLTLGTIYEQYF. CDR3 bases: TGTGCCAGCAGCTTAACCCTAGGGACGATCTACGAGCAGTACTTC.

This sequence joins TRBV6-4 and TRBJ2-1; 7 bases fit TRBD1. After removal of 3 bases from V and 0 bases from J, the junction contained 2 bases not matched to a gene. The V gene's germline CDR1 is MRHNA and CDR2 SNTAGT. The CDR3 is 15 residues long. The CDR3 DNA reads TGTGCCAGCAGTGAGACAGGGAACTCCTACAATGAGCAGTTCTTC. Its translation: CASSETGNSYNEQFF.

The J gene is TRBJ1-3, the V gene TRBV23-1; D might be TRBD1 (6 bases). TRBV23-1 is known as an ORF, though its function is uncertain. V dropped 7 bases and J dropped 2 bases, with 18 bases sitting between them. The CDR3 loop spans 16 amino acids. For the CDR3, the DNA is TGCGCCAGCACAATAAGAGGGGGGGCGCCTGGAAACACCATATATTTT. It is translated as CASTIRGGAPGNTIYF.

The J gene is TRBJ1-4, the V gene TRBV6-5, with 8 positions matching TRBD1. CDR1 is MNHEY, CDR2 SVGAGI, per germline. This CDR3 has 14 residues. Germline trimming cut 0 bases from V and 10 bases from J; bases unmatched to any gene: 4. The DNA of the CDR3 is TGTGCCAGCAGTTACTCCCGACAGGGGCCAAAACTGTTTTTT. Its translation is CASSYSRQGPKLFF.

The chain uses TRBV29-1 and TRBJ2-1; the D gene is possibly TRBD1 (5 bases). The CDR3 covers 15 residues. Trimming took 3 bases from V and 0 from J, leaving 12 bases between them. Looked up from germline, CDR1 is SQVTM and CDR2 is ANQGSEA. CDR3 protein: CSVDGFQGSYNEQFF. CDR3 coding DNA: TGCAGCGTTGACGGGTTCCAGGGCTCCTACAATGAGCAGTTCTTC.

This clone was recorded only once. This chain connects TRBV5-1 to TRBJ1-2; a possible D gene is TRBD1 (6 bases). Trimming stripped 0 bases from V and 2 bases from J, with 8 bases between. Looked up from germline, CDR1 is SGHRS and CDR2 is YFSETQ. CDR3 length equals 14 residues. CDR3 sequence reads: CASSLDRANYGYTF. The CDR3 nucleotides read TGCGCCAGCAGCTTGGACAGGGCCAACTATGGCTACACCTTC.

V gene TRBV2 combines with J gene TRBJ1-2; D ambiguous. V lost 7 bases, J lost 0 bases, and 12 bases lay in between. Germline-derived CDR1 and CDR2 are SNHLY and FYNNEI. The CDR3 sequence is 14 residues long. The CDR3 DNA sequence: TGTGCCAGCAAGTCATCCCTAGCTAACTATGGCTACACCTTC. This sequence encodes CASKSSLANYGYTF.

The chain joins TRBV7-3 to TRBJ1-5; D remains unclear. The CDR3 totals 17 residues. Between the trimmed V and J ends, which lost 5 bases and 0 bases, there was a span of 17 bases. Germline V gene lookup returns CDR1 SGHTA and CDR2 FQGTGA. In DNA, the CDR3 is TGTGCCAGCAGCCCCGTCCCGGACGGAGATAGCAATCAGCCCCAGCATTTT. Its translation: CASSPVPDGDSNQPQHF. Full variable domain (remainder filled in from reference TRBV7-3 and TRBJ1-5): GAGVSQTPSNKVTEKGKYVELRCDPISGHTALYWYRQSLGQGPEFLIYFQGTGAADDSGLPNDRFFAVRPEGSVSTLKIQRTERGDSAVYLCASSPVPDGDSNQPQHFGDGTRLSIL.

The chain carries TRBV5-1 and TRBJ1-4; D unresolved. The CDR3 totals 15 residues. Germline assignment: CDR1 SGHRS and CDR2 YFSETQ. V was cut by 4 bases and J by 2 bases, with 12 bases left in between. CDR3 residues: CASSPPSGTNEKLFF. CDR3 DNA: TGCGCCAGCAGCCCCCCGTCCGGCACTAATGAAAAACTGTTTTTT.

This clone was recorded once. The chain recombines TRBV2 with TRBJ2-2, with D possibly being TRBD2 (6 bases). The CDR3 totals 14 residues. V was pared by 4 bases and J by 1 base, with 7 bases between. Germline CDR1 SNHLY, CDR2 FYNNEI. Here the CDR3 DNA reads TGTGCCAGCAGTGTGGGGGGGAACACCGGGGAGCTGTTTTTT. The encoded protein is CASSVGGNTGELFF.

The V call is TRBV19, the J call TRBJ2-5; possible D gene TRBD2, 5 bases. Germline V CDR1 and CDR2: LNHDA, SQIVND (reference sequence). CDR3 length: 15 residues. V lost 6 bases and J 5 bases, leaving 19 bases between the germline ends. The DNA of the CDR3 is TGTGCCAGTAGGCCAGAGGGCCGGGGATCGGAGACCCAGTACTTC. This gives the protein CASRPEGRGSETQYF.

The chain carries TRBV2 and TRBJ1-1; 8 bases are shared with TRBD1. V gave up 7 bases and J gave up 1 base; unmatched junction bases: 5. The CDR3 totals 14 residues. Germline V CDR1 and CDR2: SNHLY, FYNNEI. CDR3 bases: TGTGCCAGCAAGAGGACAGGGTGGAACACTGAAGCTTTCTTT. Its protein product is CASKRTGWNTEAFF.

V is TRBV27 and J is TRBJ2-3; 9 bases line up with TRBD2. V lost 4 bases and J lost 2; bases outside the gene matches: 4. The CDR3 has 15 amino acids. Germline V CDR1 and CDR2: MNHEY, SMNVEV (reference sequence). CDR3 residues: CASSSLAGPTDTQYF. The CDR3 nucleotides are TGTGCCAGCAGTTCCCTAGCGGGACCCACAGATACGCAGTATTTT.

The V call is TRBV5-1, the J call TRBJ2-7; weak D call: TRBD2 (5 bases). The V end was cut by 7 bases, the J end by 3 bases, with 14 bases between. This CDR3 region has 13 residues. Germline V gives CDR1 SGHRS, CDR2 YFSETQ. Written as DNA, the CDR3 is TGCGCCAGCCGCAGCGGTGGGTACTACGAGCAGTACTTC. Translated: CASRSGGYYEQYF.